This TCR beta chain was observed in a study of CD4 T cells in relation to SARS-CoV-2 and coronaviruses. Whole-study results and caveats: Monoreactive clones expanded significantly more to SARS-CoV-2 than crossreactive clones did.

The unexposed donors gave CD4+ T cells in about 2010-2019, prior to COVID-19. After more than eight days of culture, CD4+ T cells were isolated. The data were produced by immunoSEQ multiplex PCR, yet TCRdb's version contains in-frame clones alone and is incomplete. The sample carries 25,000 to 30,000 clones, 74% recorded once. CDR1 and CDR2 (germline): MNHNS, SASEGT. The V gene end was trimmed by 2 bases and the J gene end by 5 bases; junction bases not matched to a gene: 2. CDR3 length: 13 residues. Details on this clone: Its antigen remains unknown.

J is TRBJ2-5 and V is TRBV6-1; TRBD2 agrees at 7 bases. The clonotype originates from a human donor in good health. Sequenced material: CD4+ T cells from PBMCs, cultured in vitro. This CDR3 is CASSEQGGETQYF. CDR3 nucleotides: TGTGCCAGCAGTGAACAGGGAGGGGAGACCCAGTACTTC.